The clone carrying this T cell receptor (beta chain) was seen once. Its specificity is unknown. CDR1 SGHTS and CDR2 YDEGEE come from the germline V gene. The CDR3 is made up of 14 amino acids. Trimming pared 4 bases from V and 0 bases from J, leaving 10 bases between. This sample was included in a study of Tregs in tolerant kidney transplant recipients. The data were produced by immunoSEQ multiplex PCR, yet TCRdb's version contains in-frame clones alone and is incomplete. The top ten hold about 3.9% of the sample, which has 4,200 or so clones, roughly 50% seen once. The source material was CD8+ T cells from blood cultured with allogeneic cells. The source of this sequence is a human donor in good health. The rearrangement links TRBV5-8 to TRBJ1-2; possibly TRBD1 for D (6 bases). In DNA form, the CDR3 reads TGTGCCAGCAGCGCCCGGGACACTAACTATGGCTACACCTTC. The encoded protein is CASSARDTNYGYTF.